This T cell receptor beta chain was found in a study of blood T cell repertoires in COVID-19. Study-wide context: Acute and convalescent COVID-19 specimens originated in the United States, Italy and Spain. Sample material is recorded as cDNA or gDNA derived from T cells, B-cell-depleted T cells, or PBMCs.

Germline loops: CDR1 LGHDT, CDR2 YNNKEL (reference sequence). Between the trimmed V and J ends, which lost 0 bases and 8 bases, there was a span of 17 bases. The CDR3 has 16 amino acids. The assay was immunoSEQ multiplex PCR, and TCRdb's table has in-frame clones only and misses some. The data contain about 330,000 clones, about 91% of them singletons. Input material: peripheral blood. V and J are TRBV3-1 (or the pseudogene TRBV3-2) and TRBJ2-1; tentative D call: TRBD2 (7 bases). The origin of this receptor is a man aged 30 to 39 with COVID-19, enrolled during active disease. The chain's CDR3 is CASSQDKKGGPYEQFF. CDR3 coding DNA: TGTGCCAGCAGCCAAGATAAAAAGGGGGGGCCATATGAGCAGTTCTTC.